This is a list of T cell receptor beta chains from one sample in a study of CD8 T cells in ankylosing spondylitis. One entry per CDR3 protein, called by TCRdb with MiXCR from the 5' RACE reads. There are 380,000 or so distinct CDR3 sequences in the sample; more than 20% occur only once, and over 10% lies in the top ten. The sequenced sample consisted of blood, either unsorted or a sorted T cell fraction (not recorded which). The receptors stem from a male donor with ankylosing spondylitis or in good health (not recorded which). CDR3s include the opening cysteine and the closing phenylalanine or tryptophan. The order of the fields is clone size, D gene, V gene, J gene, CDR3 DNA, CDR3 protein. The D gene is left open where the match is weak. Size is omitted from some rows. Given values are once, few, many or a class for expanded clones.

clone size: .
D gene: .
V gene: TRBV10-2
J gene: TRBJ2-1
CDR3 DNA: TGCGCCAGCAATGTCGGGGGTGACTCCTACAATGAGCAGTTCTTC
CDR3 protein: CASNVGGDSYNEQFF

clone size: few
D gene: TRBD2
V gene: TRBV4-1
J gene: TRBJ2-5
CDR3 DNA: TGCGCCAGCAGCCGTCCAGCGGGGGGGCAAGAGACCCAGTACTTC
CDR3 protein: CASSRPAGGQETQYF

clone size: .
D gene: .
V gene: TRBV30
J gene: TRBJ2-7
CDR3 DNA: TGTGCCTCCCTGTGTCGGGGCTCCTACGAGCAGTACTTC
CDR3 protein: CASLCRGSYEQYF

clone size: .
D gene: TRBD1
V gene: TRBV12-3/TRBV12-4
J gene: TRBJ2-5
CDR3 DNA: TGTGCCAGCAGTTTCGTCGACAGGGGAGGTGAGACCCAGTACTTC
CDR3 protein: CASSFVDRGGETQYF

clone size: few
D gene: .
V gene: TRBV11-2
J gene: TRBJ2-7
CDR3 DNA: TGTGCCAGCAGCGCGACACATGTTGAGCAGTACTTC
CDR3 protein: CASSATHVEQYF

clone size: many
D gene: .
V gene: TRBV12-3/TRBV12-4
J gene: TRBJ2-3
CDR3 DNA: TGTGCCAGCAGACGCACAGATACGCAGTATTTT
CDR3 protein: CASRRTDTQYF

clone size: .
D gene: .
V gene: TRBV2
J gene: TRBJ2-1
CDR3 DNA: TGTGCCAGCAGTGTCCCCGGGCGACCCTACAATGAGCAGTTCTTC
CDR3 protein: CASSVPGRPYNEQFF

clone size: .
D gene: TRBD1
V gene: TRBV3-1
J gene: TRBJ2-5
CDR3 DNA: TGTGCCAGCAGCCCCCCCGGGCCGAGACAGGGACAAGAGACCCAGTACTTC
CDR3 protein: CASSPPGPRQGQETQYF

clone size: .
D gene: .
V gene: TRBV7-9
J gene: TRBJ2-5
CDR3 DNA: TGTGCCAGCAGCCATCCTGGGGATTCTCAAGAGACCCAGTACTTC
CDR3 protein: CASSHPGDSQETQYF

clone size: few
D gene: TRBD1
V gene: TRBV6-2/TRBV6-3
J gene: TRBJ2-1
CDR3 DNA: TGTGCCAGCAGACGGACAGGGTCTGACAATGAGCAGTTCTTC
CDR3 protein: CASRRTGSDNEQFF

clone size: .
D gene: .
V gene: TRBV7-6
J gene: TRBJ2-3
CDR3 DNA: TGTGCCAGCAGCCTCGCCTTGGGGGACTCTAGCACAGATACGCAGTATTTT
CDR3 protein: CASSLALGDSSTDTQYF

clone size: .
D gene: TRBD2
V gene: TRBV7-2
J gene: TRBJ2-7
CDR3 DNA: TGTGCCAGCAGCTTAATTAGCGGGGGGGGGGAGCAGTACTTC
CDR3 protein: CASSLISGGGEQYF

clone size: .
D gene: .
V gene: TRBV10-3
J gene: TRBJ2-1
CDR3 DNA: TGTGCCATCAGTTTCTCACCGGATCGGCCAAATACCTACAATGAGCAGTTCTTC
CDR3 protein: CAISFSPDRPNTYNEQFF

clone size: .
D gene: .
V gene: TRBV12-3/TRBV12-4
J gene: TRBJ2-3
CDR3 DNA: TGTGCCAGCAGTTTTACTCAGGATACGCAGTATTTT
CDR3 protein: CASSFTQDTQYF

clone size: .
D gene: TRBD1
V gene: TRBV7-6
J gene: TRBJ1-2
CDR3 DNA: TGTGCCAGCAGCACACCGGGACAGGGGTTTGGCTACACCTTC
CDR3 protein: CASSTPGQGFGYTF

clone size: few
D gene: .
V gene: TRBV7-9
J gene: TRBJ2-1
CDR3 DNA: TGTGCCAGCAGCCATGGGACGGATAATGAGCAGTTCTTC
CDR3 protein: CASSHGTDNEQFF

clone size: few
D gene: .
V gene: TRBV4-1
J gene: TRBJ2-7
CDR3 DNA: TGCGCCAGCAGCCAAGAAGGAGCGGAACCATCCTACGAGCAGTACTTC
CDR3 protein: CASSQEGAEPSYEQYF

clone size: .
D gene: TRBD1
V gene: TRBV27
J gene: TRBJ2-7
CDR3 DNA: TGTGCCAGCAGCCGGACAGGGAGCAACGAGCAGTACTTC
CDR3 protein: CASSRTGSNEQYF

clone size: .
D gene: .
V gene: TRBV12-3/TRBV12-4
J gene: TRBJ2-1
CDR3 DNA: TGTGCCAGCACTGAGGACTATGCGGAATACAATGAGCAGTTCTTC
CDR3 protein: CASTEDYAEYNEQFF

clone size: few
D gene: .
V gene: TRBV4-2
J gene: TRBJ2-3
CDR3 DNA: TGTGCCAGCAGCCAACATCTAGCGAGAGCGGATACGCAGTATTTT
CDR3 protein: CASSQHLARADTQYF

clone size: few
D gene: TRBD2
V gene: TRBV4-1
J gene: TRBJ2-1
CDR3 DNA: TGCGCCAGCAGCCCAGTCTTAGCGGGGGGTAGTGAGCAGTTCTTC
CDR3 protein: CASSPVLAGGSEQFF

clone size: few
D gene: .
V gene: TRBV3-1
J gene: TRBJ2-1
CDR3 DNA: TGTGCCAGCAAGGGGGTACAGGGTAATTCTGAGCAGTTCTTC
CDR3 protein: CASKGVQGNSEQFF

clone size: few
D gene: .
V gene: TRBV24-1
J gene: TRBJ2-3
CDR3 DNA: TGTGCCACCAGTACCACCGACGAACCCACAGATACGCAGTATTTT
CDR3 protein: CATSTTDEPTDTQYF

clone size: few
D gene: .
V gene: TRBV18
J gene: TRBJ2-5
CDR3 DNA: TGTGCCAGCTCACCAATCCCGGACGGATACCAAGAGACCCAGTACTTC
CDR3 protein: CASSPIPDGYQETQYF

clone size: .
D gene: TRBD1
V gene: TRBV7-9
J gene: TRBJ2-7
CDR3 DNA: TGTGCCAGCAGCCAAGAGGACAGGGACGAGCAGTACTTC
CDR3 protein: CASSQEDRDEQYF

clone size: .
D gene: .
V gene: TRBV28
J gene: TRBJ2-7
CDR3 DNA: TGTGCCAGCAGTTTTACCGATGACACCTACGAGCAGTACTTC
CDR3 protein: CASSFTDDTYEQYF

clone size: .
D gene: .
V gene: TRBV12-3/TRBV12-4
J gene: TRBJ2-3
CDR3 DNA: TGTGCCAGCCTTCATTGGGGAGACACCACAGATACGCAGTATTTT
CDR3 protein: CASLHWGDTTDTQYF

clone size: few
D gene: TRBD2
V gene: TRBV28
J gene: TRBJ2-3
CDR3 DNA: TGTGCCAGCAGTTCGGGACTAGCGGGGGGCCTAGGTCAAAGCACAGATACGCAGTATTTT
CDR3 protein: CASSSGLAGGLGQSTDTQYF

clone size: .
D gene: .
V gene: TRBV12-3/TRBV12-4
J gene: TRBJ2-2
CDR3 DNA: TGTGCCAGCAGCCTTGACAGCGCGAACACCGGGGAGCTGTTTTTT
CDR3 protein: CASSLDSANTGELFF

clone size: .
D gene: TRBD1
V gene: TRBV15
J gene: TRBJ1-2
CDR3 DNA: TGTGCCACCAGTGACAGGGTGGCCGGTGGCTACACCTTC
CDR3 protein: CATSDRVAGGYTF

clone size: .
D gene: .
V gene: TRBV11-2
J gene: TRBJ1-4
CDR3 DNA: TGTGCCAGCCAGGACACAACTAATGAAAAACTGTTTTTT
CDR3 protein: CASQDTTNEKLFF

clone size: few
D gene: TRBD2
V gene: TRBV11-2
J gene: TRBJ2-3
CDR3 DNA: TGTGCCAGCAGCCGAAGCGGGGAGAGCACAGATACGCAGTATTTT
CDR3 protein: CASSRSGESTDTQYF

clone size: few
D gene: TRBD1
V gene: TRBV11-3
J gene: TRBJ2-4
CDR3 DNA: TGTGCCAGCAGCCCAGGGACAGGGGGTATTGGAAACATTCAGTACTTC
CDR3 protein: CASSPGTGGIGNIQYF

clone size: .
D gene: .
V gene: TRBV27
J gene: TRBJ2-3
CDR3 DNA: TGTGCCAGCAGTTTCCCGCGGGGTACGCAGTATTTT
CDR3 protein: CASSFPRGTQYF

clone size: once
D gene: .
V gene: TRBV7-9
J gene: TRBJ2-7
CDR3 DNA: TGTGCCAGCAGTACTAATTATGGGGCAGAACACATCTACGAGCAGTACTTC
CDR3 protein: CASSTNYGAEHIYEQYF

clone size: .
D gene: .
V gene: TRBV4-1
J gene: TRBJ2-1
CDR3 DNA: TGCGCCAGCAGCACCGGGGTGCCAGGGGCGGATGAGCAGTTCTTC
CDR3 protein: CASSTGVPGADEQFF

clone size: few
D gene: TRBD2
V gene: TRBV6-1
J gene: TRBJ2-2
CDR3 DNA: TGTGCCAGCGACGGCCCGGGACTAGCATCCACCGGGGAGCTGTTTTTT
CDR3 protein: CASDGPGLASTGELFF

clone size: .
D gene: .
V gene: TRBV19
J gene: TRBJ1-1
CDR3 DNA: TGTGCCAGTAGTATAAGGGTACTGGGTGAAGCTTTCTTT
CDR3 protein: CASSIRVLGEAFF

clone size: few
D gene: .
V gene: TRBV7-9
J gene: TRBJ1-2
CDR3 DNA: TGTGCCAGCAGCCCAGTGTGGGGTCTCGGCTACACCTTC
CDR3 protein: CASSPVWGLGYTF

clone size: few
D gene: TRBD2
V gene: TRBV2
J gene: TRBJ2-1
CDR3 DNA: TGTGCCATCCGGACTAGCGGGGGGAGCTCCTACAATGAGCAGTTCTTC
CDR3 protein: CAIRTSGGSSYNEQFF

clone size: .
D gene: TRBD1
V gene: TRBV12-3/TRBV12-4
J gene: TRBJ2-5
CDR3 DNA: TGTGCCAGCAGACCCACCTGGGACAGCAAAGAGACCCAGTACTTC
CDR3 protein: CASRPTWDSKETQYF